The T cell receptor (beta chain) under discussion was sequenced for a study of T cells after yellow fever vaccination (dated by TCRdb to between 2019 and 2020). Some background on the complete study: The SMART-Seq v4 Ultra Low Input RNA kit was used to prepare libraries from fractions with low cell numbers. To follow T-cell clones before and after primary and booster YFV17D yellow fever vaccination, bulk TCR alpha and beta repertoires were sequenced over time. Blood was collected at multiple timepoints before and after primary and secondary immunization, and bulk PBMC replicates and cell subsets were isolated. Two healthy male donors, one aged 18 to 30 and one aged 30 to 40 years, made up the cohort.

TCR cDNA was synthesized by 5'RACE template switching, which introduced a universal primer site and unique molecular identifiers. Priming of cDNA synthesis was performed from both the TCR alpha and TCR beta constant segments. Two PCR steps were used to amplify libraries, with sample barcodes and sequencing adapters being added in the second step. Sequencing of the libraries was done on either Illumina HiSeq 2500 (2x100 bp) or NovaSeq (2x150 bp). The original pipeline was this. Reads were demultiplexed and collapsed into UMI consensus sequences with MIGEC, and V(D)J alignment was performed with MiXCR. Using edgeR on replicate PBMC samples, clonotypes were called vaccine-responding if FDR was below 0.01 and the log2 fold change was above 5 up to day 15. Bulk clonotypes were assigned CD4 or CD8 identity according to which sequenced CD4 or CD8 repertoire held them at higher abundance. TCRdb handled the public reads itself, with Q25 trimming in fastp and clone calling in MiXCR, and kept productive beta chains. CDR3 protein sequences are deduplicated, and each keeps its most common genes and DNA. In this record, the V and J calls reflect TCRdb's handling and not the investigators' own analysis. This sample is represented by some 400,000 distinct CDR3 sequences; under 7.5% of them were singletons. Jointly, the top ten make up over 14% of the sample.

CDR1 and CDR2, per the germline V gene (reference sequence), are LNHDA and SQIVND. V is cut by 5 bases and J by 0 bases, and the space between the germline ends is 10 bases. Counted from cysteine to phenylalanine, this CDR3 has 14 amino acids. Kept here is only the CDR3 DNA, which spans 42 bases and is read in frame from base 1. What the authors observed across the whole study: Because abundant contaminating clonotypes from the bulk population could be contained in FACS-sorted repertoires, computational filtering was required. The secondary T-cell response was weaker than the primary response but faster, peaking on day 5 instead of day 15. After the booster, most of the clones that had expanded following primary vaccination were detected again (approximately 95% of CD4 and 80% to 90% of CD8), which suggests that memory was broadly maintained. Because only two donors were included in the study, the extent to which the findings can be generalized is limited. A small fraction of clonotypes showed up in both the CD4 and CD8 compartments, probably as a result of convergent recombination.

Explained via the paper, the treatment or condition label denotes: live attenuated yellow fever vaccine strain. At each blood-draw timepoint, two biological replicates of bulk PBMCs were collected. A standard Ficoll-Paque protocol was used to isolate PBMCs from peripheral blood. RNA was extracted with TriZol from bulk PBMCs, CD4 and CD8 fractions, and dextramer-positive and dextramer-negative fractions. About this clonotype itself: Its antigen remains undetermined. No much larger clone is present one base from it, and per-base qualities are unavailable.

The source of this sequence is a man in his thirties or forties who received the YFV17D yellow fever vaccine. Source: PBMCs, taken 5 days after the yellow fever booster vaccination. Recombination connected TRBV19 to TRBJ2-5; the D gene assignment is perhaps TRBD1 or TRBD2, with each matching 6 bases. CDR3 region: CASSPGAYQETQYF. The nucleotide sequence reads TGTGCCAGTAGTCCGGGGGCGTACCAAGAGACCCAGTACTTC.